Listed below are T cell receptor beta chains from one sample, sequenced in a study of shared clonotypes between healthy human individuals. Some clones are missing from TCRdb's copy, which holds only in-frame ones; the method was immunoSEQ multiplex PCR. The table shows approximately 500,000 clones, with 79% occurring only once. Sequencing was done on a sample of PBMCs. The receptors stem from a woman between 35 and 50 years old in good health. Some clones in this sample may be carry-over from other donors' samples. CDR3s include the opening cysteine and the closing phenylalanine or tryptophan. The order of the fields is J gene, D gene, V gene, clone size, CDR3 DNA, CDR3 protein. A D gene is named only where the DNA matches it firmly. The size field is filled for only some rows; it gives once, few, many or a size class.

j_gene: TRBJ2-7; d_gene: .; v_gene: TRBV9; abundance: many; CDR3nt: TGTGCCAGCAGCCGGTCAGGCCGCTCCTACGAGCAGTACTTC; CDR3aa: CASSRSGRSYEQYF
j_gene: TRBJ2-3; d_gene: .; v_gene: TRBV4-2; abundance: .; CDR3nt: TGTGCCAGCAGCCAAGAGGGGGCTAGAACAGATACGCAGTATTTT; CDR3aa: CASSQEGARTDTQYF
j_gene: TRBJ1-5; d_gene: .; v_gene: TRBV11-2; abundance: .; CDR3nt: TGTGCCAGCAGCCGTCTGGCCAATAGCAATCAGCCCCAGCATTTT; CDR3aa: CASSRLANSNQPQHF
j_gene: TRBJ2-1; d_gene: TRBD2; v_gene: TRBV7-8; abundance: .; CDR3nt: TGTGCCAGCAGCCCGGGACTAGCGGAGGACAATGAGCAGTTCTTC; CDR3aa: CASSPGLAEDNEQFF
j_gene: TRBJ2-2; d_gene: .; v_gene: TRBV27; abundance: .; CDR3nt: TGTGCCAGCCGGACAGCCCCGAACACCGGGGAGCTGTTTTTT; CDR3aa: CASRTAPNTGELFF
j_gene: TRBJ2-1; d_gene: TRBD2; v_gene: TRBV5-1; abundance: .; CDR3nt: TGCGCCAGCAGCTTCCTAGCGGGAGTTTTGAATGAGCAGTTCTTC; CDR3aa: CASSFLAGVLNEQFF
j_gene: TRBJ1-5; d_gene: .; v_gene: TRBV7-7; abundance: .; CDR3nt: TGTGCTAGCACCTACCACTCGGCCGGGGGGAATCAGCCCCAGCATTTT; CDR3aa: CASTYHSAGGNQPQHF
j_gene: TRBJ2-4; d_gene: .; v_gene: TRBV10-3; abundance: few; CDR3nt: TGTGCCATCAGCCGGGACGGGGCCCAAAACATTCAGTACTTC; CDR3aa: CAISRDGAQNIQYF
j_gene: TRBJ2-5; d_gene: .; v_gene: TRBV7-7; abundance: .; CDR3nt: TGTGCTAGCAGCTGGGACGGCCAAGAGACCCAGTACTTC; CDR3aa: CASSWDGQETQYF
j_gene: TRBJ2-1; d_gene: TRBD1; v_gene: TRBV7-6; abundance: .; CDR3nt: TGTGCCAGCAGCTTAAATATCAGGGGGCTCTACAATGAGCAGTTCTTC; CDR3aa: CASSLNIRGLYNEQFF